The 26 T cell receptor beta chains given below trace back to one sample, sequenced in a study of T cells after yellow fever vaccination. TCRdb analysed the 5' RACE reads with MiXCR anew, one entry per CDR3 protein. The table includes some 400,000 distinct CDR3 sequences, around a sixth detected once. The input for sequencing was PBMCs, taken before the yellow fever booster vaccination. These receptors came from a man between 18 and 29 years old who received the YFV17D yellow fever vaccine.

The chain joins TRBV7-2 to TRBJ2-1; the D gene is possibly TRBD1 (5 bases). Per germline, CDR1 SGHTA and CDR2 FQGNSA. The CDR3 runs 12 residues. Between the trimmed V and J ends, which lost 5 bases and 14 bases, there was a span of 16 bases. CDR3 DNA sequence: TGTGCCAGCAGCCCTGAGATGGGGCACGAGTTCTTC. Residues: CASSPEMGHEFF.

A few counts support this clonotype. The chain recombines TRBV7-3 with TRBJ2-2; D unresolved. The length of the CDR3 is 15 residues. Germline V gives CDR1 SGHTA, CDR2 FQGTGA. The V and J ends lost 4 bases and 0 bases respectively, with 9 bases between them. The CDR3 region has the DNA TGTGCCAGCAGCTCCACCCCCGCGAACACCGGGGAGCTGTTTTTT. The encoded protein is CASSSTPANTGELFF.

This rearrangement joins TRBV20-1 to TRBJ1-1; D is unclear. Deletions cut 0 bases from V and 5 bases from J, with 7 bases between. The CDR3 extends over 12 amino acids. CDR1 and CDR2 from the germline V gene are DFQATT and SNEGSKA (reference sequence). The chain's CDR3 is CSARDGGTEAFF. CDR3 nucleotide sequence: TGCAGTGCTAGAGATGGCGGGACTGAAGCTTTCTTT.

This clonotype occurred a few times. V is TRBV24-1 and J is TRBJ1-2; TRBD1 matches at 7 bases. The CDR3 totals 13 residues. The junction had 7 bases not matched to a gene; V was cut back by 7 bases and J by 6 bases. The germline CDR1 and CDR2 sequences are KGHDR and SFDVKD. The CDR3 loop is CATSHDTGDGYTF. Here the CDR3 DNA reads TGTGCCACCAGCCACGACACAGGGGATGGCTACACCTTC.

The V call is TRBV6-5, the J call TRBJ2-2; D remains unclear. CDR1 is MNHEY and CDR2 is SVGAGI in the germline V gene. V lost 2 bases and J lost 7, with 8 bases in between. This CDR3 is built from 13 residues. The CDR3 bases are TGTGCCAGCAGTTACCCCTCGGTCGGGGAGCTGTTTTTT. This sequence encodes CASSYPSVGELFF.

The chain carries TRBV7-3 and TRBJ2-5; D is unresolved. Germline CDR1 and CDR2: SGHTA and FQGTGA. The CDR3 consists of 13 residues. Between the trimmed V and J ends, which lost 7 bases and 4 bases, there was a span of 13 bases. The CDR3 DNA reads TGTGCCAGCAATTTAGCCAGAGGAGAGACCCAGTACTTC. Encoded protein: CASNLARGETQYF.

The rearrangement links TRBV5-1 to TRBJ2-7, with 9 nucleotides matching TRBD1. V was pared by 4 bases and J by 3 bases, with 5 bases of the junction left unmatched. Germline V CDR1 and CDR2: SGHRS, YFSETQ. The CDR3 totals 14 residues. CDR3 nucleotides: TGCGCCAGCAGCGGGGGACAGGGAAACTACGAGCAGTACTTC. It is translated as CASSGGQGNYEQYF.

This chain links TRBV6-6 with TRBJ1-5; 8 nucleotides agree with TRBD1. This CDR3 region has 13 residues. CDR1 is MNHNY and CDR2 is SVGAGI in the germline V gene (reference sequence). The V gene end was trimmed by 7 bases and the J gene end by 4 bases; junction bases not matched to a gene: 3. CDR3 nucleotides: TGTGCCAGCATTCAGGGGGCAAATCAGCCCCAGCATTTT. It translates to CASIQGANQPQHF.

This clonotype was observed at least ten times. CDR3 DNA sequence: TGCAGTGCTAGGGACAGCCTTAGCCACGAGCAGTACGTC. Its translation is CSARDSLSHEQYV. The chain employs TRBV20-1 and TRBJ2-7; possibly TRBD1 for D (6 bases). V was pared by 3 bases and J by 5 bases, with 14 bases between. This CDR3 comprises 13 residues. The germline V gene has CDR1 DFQATT and CDR2 SNEGSKA (reference sequence).

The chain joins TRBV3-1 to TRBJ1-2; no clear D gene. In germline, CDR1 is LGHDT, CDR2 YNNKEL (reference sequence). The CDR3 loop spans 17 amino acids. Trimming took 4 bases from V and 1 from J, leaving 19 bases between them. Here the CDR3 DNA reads TGTGCCAGCAGCCCCCTCGAGGCGGAGGCATTTAACTATGGCTACACCTTC. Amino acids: CASSPLEAEAFNYGYTF.

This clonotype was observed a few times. The CDR3 DNA reads as TGTGCCAGCCGGGACCTTCCTAGCTCCTATAATTCACCCCTCCACTTT. Its protein product is CASRDLPSSYNSPLHF. This chain links TRBV6-5 with TRBJ1-6; D is possibly TRBD1 (5 bases). CDR3 size: 16 residues. Per germline, CDR1 MNHEY and CDR2 SVGAGI. Between the trimmed V and J ends, which lost 8 bases and 0 bases, there was a span of 14 bases.

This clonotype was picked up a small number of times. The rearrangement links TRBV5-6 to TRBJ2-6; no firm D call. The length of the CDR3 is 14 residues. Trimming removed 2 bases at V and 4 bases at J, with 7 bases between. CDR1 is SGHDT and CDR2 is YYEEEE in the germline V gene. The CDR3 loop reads CASSFVSGANVLTF. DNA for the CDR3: TGTGCCAGCAGCTTTGTTTCAGGGGCCAACGTCCTGACTTTC.

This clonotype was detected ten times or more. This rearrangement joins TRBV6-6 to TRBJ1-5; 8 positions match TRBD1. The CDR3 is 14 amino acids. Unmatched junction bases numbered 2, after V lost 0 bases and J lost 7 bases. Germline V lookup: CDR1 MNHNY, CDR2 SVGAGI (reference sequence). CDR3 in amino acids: CASSYSDRAQPQHF. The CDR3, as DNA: TGTGCCAGCAGTTACTCGGACAGGGCCCAGCCCCAGCATTTT.

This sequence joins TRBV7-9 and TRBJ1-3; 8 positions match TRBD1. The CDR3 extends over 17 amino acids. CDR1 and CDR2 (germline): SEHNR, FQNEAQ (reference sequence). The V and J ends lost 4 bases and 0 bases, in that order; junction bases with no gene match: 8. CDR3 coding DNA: TGTGCCAGCAGCTCGGCGGGACAGGCGGGCTCTGGAAACACCATATATTTT. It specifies CASSSAGQAGSGNTIYF. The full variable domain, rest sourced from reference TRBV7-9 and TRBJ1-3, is DTGVSQNPRHKITKRGQNVTFRCDPISEHNRLYWYRQTLGQGPEFLTYFQNEAQLEKSRLLSDRFSAERPKGSFSTLEIQRTEQGDSAMYLCASSSAGQAGSGNTIYFGEGSWLTVV.

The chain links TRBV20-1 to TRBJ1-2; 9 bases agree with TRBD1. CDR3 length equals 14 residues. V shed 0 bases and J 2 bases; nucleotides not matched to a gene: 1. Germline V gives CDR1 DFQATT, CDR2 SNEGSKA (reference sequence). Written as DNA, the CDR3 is TGCAGTGCTAGAGAGACAGGGGGAAACTATGGCTACACCTTC. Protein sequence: CSARETGGNYGYTF.

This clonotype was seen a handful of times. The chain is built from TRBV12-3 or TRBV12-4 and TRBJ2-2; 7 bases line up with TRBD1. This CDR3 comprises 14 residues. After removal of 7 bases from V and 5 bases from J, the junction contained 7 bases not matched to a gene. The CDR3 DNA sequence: TGTGCCAGCATCGGCAGGGGGTTGACCGGGGAGCTGTTTTTT. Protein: CASIGRGLTGELFF.

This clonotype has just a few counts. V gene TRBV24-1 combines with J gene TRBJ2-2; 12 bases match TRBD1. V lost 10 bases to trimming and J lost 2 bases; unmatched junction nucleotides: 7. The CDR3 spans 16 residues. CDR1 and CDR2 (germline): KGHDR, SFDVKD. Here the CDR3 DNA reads TGTGCCACTACGGGACAGGGGGCATTTAACACCGGGGAGCTGTTTTTT. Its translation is CATTGQGAFNTGELFF.

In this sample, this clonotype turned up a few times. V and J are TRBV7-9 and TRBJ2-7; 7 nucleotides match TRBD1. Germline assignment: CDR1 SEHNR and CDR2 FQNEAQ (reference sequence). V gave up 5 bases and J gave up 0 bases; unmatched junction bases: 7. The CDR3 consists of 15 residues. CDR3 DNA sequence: TGTGCCAGCAGCCTACAGGGGCCGGGCTCCTACGAGCAGTACGTC. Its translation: CASSLQGPGSYEQYV.

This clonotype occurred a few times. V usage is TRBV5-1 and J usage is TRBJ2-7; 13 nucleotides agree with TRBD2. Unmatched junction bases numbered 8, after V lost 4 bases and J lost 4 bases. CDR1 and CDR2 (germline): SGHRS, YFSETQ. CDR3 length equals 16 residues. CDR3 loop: CASSVGLAGDLYEQYF. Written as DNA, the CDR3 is TGCGCCAGCAGCGTAGGACTAGCGGGGGATCTATACGAGCAGTACTTC.

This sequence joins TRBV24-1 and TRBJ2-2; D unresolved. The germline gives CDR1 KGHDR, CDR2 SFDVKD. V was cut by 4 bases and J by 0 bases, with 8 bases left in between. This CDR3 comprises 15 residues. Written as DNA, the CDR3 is TGTGCCACCAGTGACCCAGCCGCGAACACCGGGGAGCTGTTTTTT. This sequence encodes CATSDPAANTGELFF.

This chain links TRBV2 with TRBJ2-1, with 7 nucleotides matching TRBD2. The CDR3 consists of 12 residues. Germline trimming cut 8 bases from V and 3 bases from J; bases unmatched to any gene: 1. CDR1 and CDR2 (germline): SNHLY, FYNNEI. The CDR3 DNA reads TGTGCCAGCCGGACTAGCTACAATGAGCAGTTCTTC. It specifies CASRTSYNEQFF.

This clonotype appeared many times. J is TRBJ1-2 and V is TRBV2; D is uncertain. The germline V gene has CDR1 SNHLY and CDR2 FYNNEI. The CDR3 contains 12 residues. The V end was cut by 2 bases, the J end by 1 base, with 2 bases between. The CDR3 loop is CASSENNYGYTF. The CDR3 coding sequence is TGTGCCAGCAGTGAAAATAACTATGGCTACACCTTC.

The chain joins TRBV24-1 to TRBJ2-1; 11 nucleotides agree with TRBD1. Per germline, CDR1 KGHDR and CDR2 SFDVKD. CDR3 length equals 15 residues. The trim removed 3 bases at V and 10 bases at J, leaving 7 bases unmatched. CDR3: CATSDPGQGESEQFF. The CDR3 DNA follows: TGTGCCACCAGTGATCCGGGACAGGGGGAAAGCGAGCAGTTCTTC.

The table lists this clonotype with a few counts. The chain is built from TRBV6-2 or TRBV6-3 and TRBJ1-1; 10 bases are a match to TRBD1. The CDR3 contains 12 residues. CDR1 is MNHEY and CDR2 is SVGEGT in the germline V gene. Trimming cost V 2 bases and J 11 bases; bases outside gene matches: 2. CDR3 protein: CASSYPDRGAFF. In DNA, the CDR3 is TGTGCCAGCAGTTACCCGGACAGGGGGGCTTTCTTT.

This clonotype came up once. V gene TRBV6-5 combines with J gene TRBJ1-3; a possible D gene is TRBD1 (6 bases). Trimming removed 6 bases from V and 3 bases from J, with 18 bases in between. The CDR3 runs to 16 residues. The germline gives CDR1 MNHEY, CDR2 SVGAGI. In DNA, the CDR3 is TGTGCCAGCAGCCCCAGGACAGACTTTGGTGGAAACACCATATATTTT. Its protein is CASSPRTDFGGNTIYF.

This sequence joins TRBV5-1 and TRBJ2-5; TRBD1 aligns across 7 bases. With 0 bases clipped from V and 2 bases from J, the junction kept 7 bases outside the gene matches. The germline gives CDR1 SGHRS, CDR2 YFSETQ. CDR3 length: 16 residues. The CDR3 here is CASSLGARGQQETQYF. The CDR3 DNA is TGCGCCAGCAGCTTGGGAGCGAGGGGGCAGCAAGAGACCCAGTACTTC.